A single T cell receptor (beta chain) is shown here with its context. The record originates from a study of blood T cell repertoires in COVID-19. Across the whole study: COVID-19 samples from acute and convalescent phases originated in the United States, Italy and Spain.

Sequencing was performed with immunoSEQ multiplex PCR; in TCRdb, only in-frame clones are kept and a portion is missing. The sample lists approximately 300,000 clones; roughly 87% were seen once. Each participant's cohort was designated according to participant-reported clinical history. This CDR3 contains 16 residues. Trimming cost V 4 bases and J 1 base, with 17 bases left between them. From germline, CDR1 is SGHDT and CDR2 YYEEEE. This clonotype was sampled from a woman between 25 and 40 years old who had recovered from COVID-19. The chain employs TRBV5-6 and TRBJ1-1; D is unresolved. Sequences were obtained from PBMCs or T cells enriched from blood (not recorded which). DNA for the CDR3: TGTGCCAGCAGCCGGGGTGGATCCATGCCGAACACTGAAGCTTTCTTT. Protein: CASSRGGSMPNTEAFF. Full variable domain (rest looked up from reference TRBV5-6 and TRBJ1-1): DAGVTQSPTHLIKTRGQQVTLRCSPKSGHDTVSWYQQALGQGPQFIFQYYEEEERQRGNFPDRFSGHQFPNYSSELNVNALLLGDSALYLCASSRGGSMPNTEAFFGQGTRLTVV.